A selection of T cell receptor beta chains follows, all from one sample in a study of response to subunit inactivated influenza vaccine. TCRdb independently ran MiXCR on the RT-PCR reads; one entry per CDR3 protein. The repertoire includes fewer than 650,000 distinct CDR3 sequences, around 13% of them detected once, and around 13% sits in the top ten. The source material was PBMCs from blood, sampled about 6 weeks after vaccination. Receptors were obtained from a man aged 45-65 years who received an inactivated influenza vaccine. The CDR3 runs from the conserved cysteine through the conserved F or W. The order of the fields is D gene, CDR3 length, clone size, J gene, V gene, CDR3 DNA, CDR3 protein. The D gene is left open where the match is weak. Where a row states a size, it is once, few, many or the class of an expanded clone; other rows omit it.

>-|14|-|TRBJ2-2|TRBV5-1
TGCGGCAGCCGGGAAGAGAATAACCCCGGGGAGCTGTTTTTT
CGSREENNPGELFF
>-|14|many|TRBJ2-5|TRBV11-2
TGTGCCAGCAGCCCTCAATGGACCCAAGAGACCCAGTACTTC
CASSPQWTQETQYF
>-|16|many|TRBJ2-7|TRBV5-1
TGCGCCAGCAGCTTATTGCTGGGACTTCACACCTACGAGCAGTACTTC
CASSLLLGLHTYEQYF
>-|13|few|TRBJ2-4|TRBV20-1
TGCAGTGCATGGACCGTAGCCAAAAACATTCAGTACTTC
CSAWTVAKNIQYF
>-|14|-|TRBJ1-2|TRBV6-5
TGTGCCAGCAGTTCCCCTCTCCAGCCGGGCGGCTACACCTTC
CASSSPLQPGGYTF
>TRBD2|15|-|TRBJ2-7|TRBV7-2
TGTGCCAGCAGCCAAAGCGGGAGGGGGACCCTCGAGCAGTACTTC
CASSQSGRGTLEQYF
>-|17|-|TRBJ1-5|TRBV6-2/TRBV6-3
TGTGCCAGCAGCCACATGGGAATGGGGTTAGCAAATCAGCCCCAGCATTTT
CASSHMGMGLANQPQHF
>TRBD1|15|many|TRBJ2-7|TRBV5-1
TGTGCCAGCAGCTTAGCCGGGCAGGGGGCCTACGAGCAGTACTTC
CASSLAGQGAYEQYF
>-|15|many|TRBJ2-5|TRBV27
TGTGCCAGCAGTCCCTATGGAGGACCCATGGAGACCCAGTACTTC
CASSPYGGPMETQYF
>TRBD2|14|few|TRBJ2-7|TRBV29-1
TGCAGCGTTGATCGCTATGGGACTAGAGACGAGCAGTACTTC
CSVDRYGTRDEQYF
>-|12|few|TRBJ1-2|TRBV29-1
TGCAGCGTTGATATCGGGCGGTATGGCTACACCTTC
CSVDIGRYGYTF
>-|14|-|TRBJ2-3|TRBV29-1
TGCAGCGTTGTTGGGGGCCACTACACAGATACGCAGTATTTT
CSVVGGHYTDTQYF
>-|14|-|TRBJ2-1|TRBV4-3
TGCGCCAGCAGCCAAGGAGGTCGGAACAATGAGCAGTTCTTC
CASSQGGRNNEQFF
>-|13|many|TRBJ2-7|TRBV5-1
TGTGCCAGCAGTCTACGCAGTTCCTACGAGCAGTACTTC
CASSLRSSYEQYF
>-|15|medium-sized|TRBJ2-5|TRBV12-3/TRBV12-4
TGTGCCAGCAGTTTTGCGGTGGGCCAGGGGGAGACCCAGTACTTC
CASSFAVGQGETQYF
>-|15|few|TRBJ1-4|TRBV5-1
TGCGCCAGCAGTTTCCCGGGCGATCGAAGTGAAAAACTGTTTTTT
CASSFPGDRSEKLFF
>-|14|-|TRBJ2-3|TRBV7-3
TGTGCCAGCAGCTGGGTAGAGGGCGCAGATACGCAGTATTTT
CASSWVEGADTQYF
>-|15|-|TRBJ2-4|TRBV7-2
TGTGCCAGCGGGGTCGGTGGGTGGGGTGGGAACATTCAGTACTTC
CASGVGGWGGNIQYF
>-|15|-|TRBJ2-5|TRBV5-5
TGTGCCAGCAGCTTGGTACAGGGCGTACAAGAGACCCAGTACTTC
CASSLVQGVQETQYF
>TRBD2|17|few|TRBJ2-1|TRBV27
TGTGCCAGCAGTTTAGTGAGGGGGACTAGTGATTACAATGAGCAGTTCTTC
CASSLVRGTSDYNEQFF
>-|11|few|TRBJ1-1|TRBV7-9
TGTGCCAGCAGCTTAGAAACTGAAGCTTTCTTT
CASSLETEAFF
>-|14|-|TRBJ1-1|TRBV20-1
TGCAGTGCCATAGGCTCACCCATGAACACTGAAGCTTTCTTT
CSAIGSPMNTEAFF
>TRBD1|15|many|TRBJ2-7|TRBV29-1
TGCAGCGTGGCGCAACAGGGGGTTAGCGCCTACGAGCAGTACTTC
CSVAQQGVSAYEQYF
>-|11|-|TRBJ2-7|TRBV20-1
TGCAGTGCTAGATGGGGGCGCGAGCAGTACTTC
CSARWGREQYF
>TRBD2|19|-|TRBJ2-7|TRBV20-1
TGCAGTGCTACCCGTCGGGGACTAAGGAGACCTCGTAATTCCTACGAGCAGTACTTC
CSATRRGLRRPRNSYEQYF
>-|11|many|TRBJ2-1|TRBV20-1
TGCAGTGCTAGAGTCGGACTAGAGCAGTTCTTC
CSARVGLEQFF
>-|15|many|TRBJ2-5|TRBV5-1
TGCGCCAGCAGCCCCCGGACATCAAAAGCGGTAACCCAGTACTTC
CASSPRTSKAVTQYF
>-|15|few|TRBJ1-5|TRBV3-1
TGTGCCAGCAGCCAAGGGAGGGTAGGCAATCAGCCCCAGCATTTT
CASSQGRVGNQPQHF
>-|12|few|TRBJ2-7|TRBV12-3/TRBV12-4
TGTGCCAGCAAGGCGGAGTCCTACGAGCAGTACTTC
CASKAESYEQYF
>TRBD2|16|many|TRBJ2-1|TRBV12-3/TRBV12-4
TGTGCCAGCAGTTTAGACAGGACTAGCGGGGGTGAGGAGCAGTTCTTC
CASSLDRTSGGEEQFF
>TRBD2|17|few|TRBJ2-3|TRBV20-1
TGCAGTGCTAGAGATCTTTATCTGGCGGGAGCGCAAGATACGCAGTATTTT
CSARDLYLAGAQDTQYF
>-|14|few|TRBJ2-2|TRBV7-7
TGTGCCAGCAGCCGATTCGGGGAGAGCGGGGAGCTGTTTTTT
CASSRFGESGELFF
>TRBD2|15|few|TRBJ2-5|TRBV5-1
TGCGCCAGCAGCCAGGGACTAGCGGGAGGCGAGACCCAGTACTTC
CASSQGLAGGETQYF
>-|15|few|TRBJ2-7|TRBV12-3/TRBV12-4
TGTGCCAGCAGTTCGGGGGGCCGTTCAATCTACGAGCAGTACTTC
CASSSGGRSIYEQYF
>TRBD2|17|few|TRBJ2-3|TRBV20-1
TGCAGTGCTAGAGTGGTAGCGGGAGGGCGGAGCACAGATACGCAGTATTTT
CSARVVAGGRSTDTQYF
>TRBD1|16|few|TRBJ1-1|TRBV18
TGTGCCAGCTCACCTAAAGGGGGACAGCCAAACACTGAAGCTTTCTTT
CASSPKGGQPNTEAFF
>-|14|few|TRBJ2-3|TRBV7-9
TGTGCCAGCAGTATCGGCCAGTTGGCAGATACGCAGTATTTT
CASSIGQLADTQYF
>TRBD1|14|-|TRBJ2-7|TRBV5-1
TGCGCCAGCAGCTTGACGGGGACAGGGCACCTCCAGTACTTC
CASSLTGTGHLQYF
>-|18|many|TRBJ2-7|TRBV4-2
TGTGCCAGCAGCCAAGACCCGACCATTCCAGCGCCATACTACGAGCAGTACTTC
CASSQDPTIPAPYYEQYF
>TRBD2|16|many|TRBJ2-1|TRBV12-3/TRBV12-4
TGTGCCAGCAGTCCGCCGAGGACTAGCGGGAGTGATGAGCAGTTCTTC
CASSPPRTSGSDEQFF
>TRBD1|13|many|TRBJ2-7|TRBV6-2/TRBV6-3
TGTGCCAGCAGCCGGACAGGTCGATACGAGCAGTACTTC
CASSRTGRYEQYF
>-|14|-|TRBJ2-3|TRBV5-5
TGTGCCAGCAGCTTAGAGCCAACCTCAGATACGCAGTATTTT
CASSLEPTSDTQYF
>-|15|few|TRBJ2-2|TRBV4-3
TGCGCCAGCAGCCAAACCGGCAGGGGCACCGGGGAGCTGTTTTTT
CASSQTGRGTGELFF
>-|14|-|TRBJ2-1|TRBV29-1
TGCAGCGTTCAAGCGGTGACCTCCTACAATGAGCAGTTCTTC
CSVQAVTSYNEQFF
>-|16|few|TRBJ2-2|TRBV3-1
TGTGCCAGCAGCTGGGCCGGGACATCGAACACCGGGGAGCTGTTTTTT
CASSWAGTSNTGELFF
>-|15|many|TRBJ1-5|TRBV10-3
TGTGCCATCAGTGAGTCATCGGGGATCGCACTGGCCCAGCATTTT
CAISESSGIALAQHF
>-|13|-|TRBJ1-2|TRBV6-1
TGTGCCAGCAGTCCTGTGGACTTTTATGGCTACACCTTC
CASSPVDFYGYTF
>-|14|-|TRBJ2-7|TRBV9
TGTGCCAGCAGCGTAGATGGGGTATCCTACGAGCAGTACTTC
CASSVDGVSYEQYF
>TRBD2|16|many|TRBJ2-5|TRBV4-3
TGCGCCAGCAGCCAACAGGGACTAGCTAAACAAGAGACCCAGTACTTC
CASSQQGLAKQETQYF